A selection of T cell receptor beta chains follows, all from one sample in a study of T-cell memory formation after mild COVID-19. TCRdb reprocessed the 5' RACE reads via MiXCR and lists one record per CDR3 protein. The sample has approximately 410,000 distinct CDR3 sequences; 20% to 30% are singletons. Sequencing was done on a sample of PBMCs or a T cell subset sorted from them (not recorded which). The receptor source for this set is an adult woman who had mild COVID-19 (a few samples of this study predate the infection). Cell type and time point are not known. CDR3s include the opening cysteine and the closing phenylalanine or tryptophan. Each record gives: J gene, D gene, V gene, clone size, CDR3 length, CDR3 protein, CDR3 DNA. A D gene is named only where the DNA matches it firmly. The size entry is marked missing in some rows and otherwise reads once, few, many or a size class.

>TRBJ2-7|-|TRBV29-1|-|19
CSVGPSARDKGSGSYEQYF
TGCAGCGTTGGACCATCCGCCAGGGACAAGGGGAGCGGCTCCTACGAGCAGTACTTC
>TRBJ2-1|-|TRBV24-1|few|18
CATSDPGQRDGSYNEQFF
TGTGCCACCAGTGATCCGGGACAGCGGGACGGCTCCTACAATGAGCAGTTCTTC
>TRBJ1-4|-|TRBV10-3|few|15
CAISESVVTNEKLFF
TGTGCCATCAGTGAGTCGGTAGTAACTAATGAAAAACTGTTTTTT
>TRBJ2-3|TRBD1|TRBV10-3|-|15
CAISTQGAAQDTQYF
TGTGCCATCAGCACTCAGGGGGCTGCGCAAGATACGCAGTATTTT
>TRBJ2-6|-|TRBV5-1|once|16
CASEFTPGSGANVLTF
TGCGCCAGCGAGTTCACCCCAGGGTCAGGGGCCAACGTCCTGACTTTC
>TRBJ2-6|-|TRBV6-5|-|17
CASSYSGGPGGANVLTF
TGTGCCAGCAGTTACTCGGGGGGCCCGGGAGGGGCCAACGTCCTGACTTTC
>TRBJ2-7|TRBD2|TRBV7-2|-|20
CASSLGILASGGRIPYEQYF
TGTGCCAGCAGCTTAGGTATTCTGGCTAGCGGGGGGCGCATACCCTACGAGCAGTACTTC
>TRBJ2-3|-|TRBV7-6|once|13
CASSAGMTDTQYF
TGTGCCAGCAGCGCTGGGATGACAGATACGCAGTATTTT
>TRBJ1-1|-|TRBV29-1|-|11
CSVATNTEAFF
TGCAGCGTTGCCACGAACACTGAAGCTTTCTTT
>TRBJ2-7|-|TRBV29-1|few|14
CSVYTGWVSYEQYF
TGCAGCGTTTACACAGGGTGGGTGTCCTACGAGCAGTACTTC
>TRBJ2-1|TRBD2|TRBV10-3|few|16
CAVGLAGDLGYNEQFF
TGTGCCGTCGGACTAGCGGGGGATCTCGGCTACAATGAGCAGTTCTTC
>TRBJ2-5|-|TRBV11-1|-|16
CASSLGDWAEQETQYF
TGTGCCAGCAGCTTAGGGGATTGGGCGGAACAAGAGACCCAGTACTTC
>TRBJ2-7|-|TRBV7-9|-|13
CASKSGSTYEQYF
TGTGCCAGCAAGTCAGGGTCGACCTACGAGCAGTACTTC
>TRBJ1-1|TRBD1|TRBV2|-|15
CASTLKRQGDAEAFF
TGTGCCAGCACCTTAAAGAGACAGGGGGATGCTGAAGCTTTCTTT
>TRBJ1-4|-|TRBV18|-|15
CASSPRNREFEKLFF
TGTGCCAGCTCACCACGGAACAGGGAGTTTGAAAAACTGTTTTTT
>TRBJ2-1|-|TRBV4-2|-|12
CASSQVGDEQFF
TGTGCCAGCAGCCAAGTAGGGGATGAGCAGTTCTTC
>TRBJ2-6|-|TRBV27|few|18
CASSPWSGPLSGANVLTF
TGTGCCAGCAGTCCCTGGTCGGGGCCCCTCTCTGGGGCCAACGTCCTGACTTTC
>TRBJ2-3|TRBD1|TRBV5-1|-|15
CASSLTGDGTDTQYF
TGCGCCAGCAGCCTAACAGGGGATGGCACAGATACGCAGTATTTT
>TRBJ1-1|-|TRBV7-9|few|11
CASSSWLGAFF
TGTGCCAGCAGCTCCTGGTTGGGAGCTTTCTTT
>TRBJ2-7|-|TRBV10-3|few|13
CAITSTGNYEQYF
TGTGCCATCACCTCCACCGGGAACTACGAGCAGTACTTC
>TRBJ2-2|TRBD1|TRBV12-3/TRBV12-4|few|15
CASRETGGRRGAVFF
TGTGCCAGCAGAGAAACAGGGGGCCGCCGGGGAGCGGTGTTTTTT
>TRBJ2-4|TRBD2|TRBV30|-|13
CAWRWAGGDIQYF
TGTGCCTGGAGATGGGCGGGAGGGGACATTCAGTACTTC
>TRBJ2-7|TRBD1|TRBV28|-|11
CASRDRDEQYF
TGTGCCAGCAGGGACAGGGACGAGCAGTACTTC
>TRBJ2-1|-|TRBV20-1|few|15
CSATSLYVPHNEQFF
TGCAGTGCTACCAGCCTCTACGTTCCCCACAATGAGCAGTTCTTC
>TRBJ2-2|-|TRBV4-2|-|16
CASSQEAVRNTGELFF
TGTGCCAGCAGCCAAGAGGCGGTGAGGAACACCGGGGAGCTGTTTTTT
>TRBJ2-1|-|TRBV11-2|few|14
CASSELDFLNEQFF
TGTGCCAGCAGCGAGTTGGACTTCCTCAATGAGCAGTTCTTC
>TRBJ1-2|TRBD1|TRBV5-1|few|17
CASSSLRGGQANYGYTF
TGCGCCAGCAGCTCGCTCCGAGGGGGACAGGCTAACTATGGCTACACCTTC
>TRBJ1-2|-|TRBV20-1|few|12
CSIPRRQYGYTF
TGCAGCATCCCCAGGAGACAGTATGGCTACACCTTC
>TRBJ1-2|-|TRBV5-4|-|14
CASSVTGFSYGYTF
TGTGCCAGCAGCGTCACAGGGTTCTCCTATGGCTACACCTTC
>TRBJ2-5|-|TRBV3-1|-|15
CASSQGNYREETQYF
TGTGCCAGCAGCCAGGGAAATTACAGGGAAGAGACCCAGTACTTC
>TRBJ2-3|-|TRBV18|once|15
CASQEPGLGTDTQYF
TGTGCCAGCCAGGAGCCGGGACTTGGCACAGATACGCAGTATTTT
>TRBJ2-1|-|TRBV20-1|-|19
CSARDGGASGPSSYNEQFF
TGCAGTGCTAGAGATGGGGGGGCTAGCGGACCTAGCTCCTACAATGAGCAGTTCTTC
>TRBJ2-3|TRBD2|TRBV3-1|few|14
CASSLAGGSHTQYF
TGTGCCAGCAGCTTAGCGGGGGGCTCCCATACGCAGTATTTT
>TRBJ2-1|-|TRBV16|-|15
CASSQSQGRVNEQFF
TGTGCCAGCAGCCAATCCCAGGGAAGGGTCAATGAGCAGTTCTTC
>TRBJ1-2|-|TRBV6-5|few|14
CASSYKGEGGRRTF
TGTGCCAGCAGTTACAAGGGAGAAGGGGGAAGAAGGACCTTC
>TRBJ2-5|-|TRBV12-3/TRBV12-4|-|13
CASSFGRKETQYF
TGTGCCAGCAGTTTCGGTCGGAAAGAGACCCAGTACTTC
>TRBJ2-1|TRBD2|TRBV5-1|-|16
CASSPSGTMSYNEQFF
TGCGCCAGCAGCCCTAGCGGGACTATGTCCTACAATGAGCAGTTCTTC
>TRBJ2-4|-|TRBV2|once|14
CASSSTITKNIQYF
TGTGCCAGCAGCTCGACAATTACCAAAAACATTCAGTACTTC
>TRBJ2-1|-|TRBV11-2|-|16
CASSPVAGQDYNEQFF
TGTGCCAGCAGCCCTGTAGCGGGACAGGATTACAATGAGCAGTTCTTC
>TRBJ2-7|TRBD2|TRBV5-5|few|15
CASSDGLAGLYEQYF
TGTGCCAGCAGCGACGGACTAGCGGGCCTCTACGAGCAGTACTTC
>TRBJ2-7|TRBD2|TRBV27|few|15
CASSPLAGVNYEQYF
TGTGCCAGCAGTCCGTTAGCGGGGGTTAACTACGAGCAGTACTTC
>TRBJ2-1|TRBD2|TRBV24-1|few|14
CATSIAGVGYEQFF
TGTGCCACCTCTATAGCGGGAGTGGGCTATGAGCAGTTCTTC
>TRBJ2-3|TRBD2|TRBV5-1|few|16
CASSLGASGFSDTQYF
TGCGCCAGCAGCTTGGGGGCTAGCGGGTTCTCAGATACGCAGTATTTT
>TRBJ2-7|TRBD2|TRBV18|-|15
CASSSRTSGSNEQYF
TGTGCCAGCTCATCCCGGACTAGCGGGAGCAACGAGCAGTACTTC
>TRBJ2-4|TRBD2|TRBV19|-|15
CASSQNSGDGNIQYF
TGTGCCAGTAGTCAGAATAGCGGGGATGGAAACATTCAGTACTTC
>TRBJ1-3|-|TRBV12-3/TRBV12-4|-|16
CASSLGGGSSGNTIYF
TGTGCCAGCAGTTTAGGAGGGGGGAGCTCTGGAAACACCATATATTTT
>TRBJ2-7|-|TRBV20-1|-|14
CSARVQEFTSEQYF
TGCAGTGCTAGAGTTCAGGAATTCACCTCCGAGCAGTACTTC
>TRBJ2-1|-|TRBV7-9|-|15
CASSPKEGEYNEQFF
TGTGCCAGCAGCCCCAAGGAGGGGGAGTACAATGAGCAGTTCTTC
>TRBJ1-1|-|TRBV11-2|-|15
CASSSFAGWDTEAFF
TGTGCCAGCAGCTCCTTCGCGGGGTGGGACACTGAAGCTTTCTTT
>TRBJ1-1|-|TRBV20-1|few|12
CSAQKANTEAFF
TGCAGTGCGCAAAAGGCGAACACTGAAGCTTTCTTT
>TRBJ2-2|-|TRBV9|-|16
CASSAHGGTNTGELFF
TGTGCCAGCAGCGCGCACGGCGGGACCAACACCGGGGAGCTGTTTTTT
>TRBJ2-7|-|TRBV20-1|-|17
CSARGLENSGSPYEQYF
TGCAGTGCTAGAGGACTCGAAAATTCGGGTTCCCCTTACGAGCAGTACTTC
>TRBJ1-2|TRBD1|TRBV5-4|-|13
CASSAGTEDGYTF
TGTGCCAGCAGCGCCGGGACAGAGGATGGCTACACCTTC
>TRBJ2-5|-|TRBV27|-|15
CASTSGTTASGTQYF
TGTGCCAGCACCTCAGGGACGACAGCGAGTGGGACCCAGTACTTC
>TRBJ1-5|TRBD1|TRBV18|few|15
CASSPMGQGSQPQHF
TGTGCCAGCTCACCGATGGGACAGGGTAGTCAGCCCCAGCATTTT
>TRBJ2-4|-|TRBV14|few|15
CASSQDTGVKNIQYF
TGTGCCAGCAGCCAAGATACGGGAGTCAAAAACATTCAGTACTTC
>TRBJ1-2|-|TRBV11-2|few|12
CASNTGLHGYTF
TGTGCCAGCAACACAGGGCTCCATGGCTACACCTTC
>TRBJ2-3|TRBD1|TRBV7-6|-|16
CASSLGSGQSVYTQYF
TGTGCCAGCAGCTTAGGATCGGGACAGTCCGTGTATACGCAGTATTTT
>TRBJ2-1|-|TRBV20-1|-|13
CSARPGLYNEQFF
TGCAGTGCTAGGCCGGGGTTATACAATGAGCAGTTCTTC
>TRBJ2-2|-|TRBV20-1|-|13
CSARDLGRGELFF
TGCAGTGCTAGAGATTTGGGGCGCGGGGAGCTGTTTTTT